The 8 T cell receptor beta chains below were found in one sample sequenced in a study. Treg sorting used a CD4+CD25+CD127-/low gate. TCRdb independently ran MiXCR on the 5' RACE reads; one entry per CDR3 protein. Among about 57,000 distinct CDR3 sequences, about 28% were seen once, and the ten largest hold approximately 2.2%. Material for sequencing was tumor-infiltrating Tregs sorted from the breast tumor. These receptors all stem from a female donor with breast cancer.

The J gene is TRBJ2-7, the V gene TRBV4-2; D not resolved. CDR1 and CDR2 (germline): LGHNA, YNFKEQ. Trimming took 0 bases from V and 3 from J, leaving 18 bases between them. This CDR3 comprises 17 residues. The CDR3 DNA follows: TGTGCCAGCAGCCAAGATCTCTCTAGGCAGGAGAACTACGAGCAGTACTTC. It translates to CASSQDLSRQENYEQYF.

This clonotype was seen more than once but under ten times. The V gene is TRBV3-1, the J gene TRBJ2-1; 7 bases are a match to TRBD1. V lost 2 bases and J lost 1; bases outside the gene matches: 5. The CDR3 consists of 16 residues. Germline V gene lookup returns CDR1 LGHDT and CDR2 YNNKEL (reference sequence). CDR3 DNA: TGTGCCAGCAGCCAACCCGACAGGGCTTCCTACAATGAGCAGTTCTTC. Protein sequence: CASSQPDRASYNEQFF.

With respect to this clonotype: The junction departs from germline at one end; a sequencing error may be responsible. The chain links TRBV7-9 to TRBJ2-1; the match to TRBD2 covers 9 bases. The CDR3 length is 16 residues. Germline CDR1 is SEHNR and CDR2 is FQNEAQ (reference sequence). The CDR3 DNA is TGTGCCAGCGGCTTATCTCTAGCGGGGTCCTACAATGAGCAGTTCTTC. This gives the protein CASGLSLAGSYNEQFF.

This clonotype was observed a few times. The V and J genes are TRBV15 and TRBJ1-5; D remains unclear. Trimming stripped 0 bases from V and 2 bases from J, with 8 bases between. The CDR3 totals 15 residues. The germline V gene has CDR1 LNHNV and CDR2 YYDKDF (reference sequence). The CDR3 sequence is CATSRDSSGNQPQHF. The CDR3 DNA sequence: TGTGCCACCAGCAGAGATTCATCGGGCAATCAGCCCCAGCATTTT.

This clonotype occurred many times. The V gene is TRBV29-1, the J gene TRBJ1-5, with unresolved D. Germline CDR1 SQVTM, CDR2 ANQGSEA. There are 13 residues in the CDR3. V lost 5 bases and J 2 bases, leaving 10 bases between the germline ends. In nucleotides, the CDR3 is TGCAGCGTTTCTACCGGTGGCAATCAGCCCCAGCATTTT. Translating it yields CSVSTGGNQPQHF.

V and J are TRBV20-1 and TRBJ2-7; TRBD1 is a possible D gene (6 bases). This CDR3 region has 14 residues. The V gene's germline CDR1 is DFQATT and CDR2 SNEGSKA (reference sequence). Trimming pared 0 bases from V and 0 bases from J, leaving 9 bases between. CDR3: CSAREGARSYEQYF. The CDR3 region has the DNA TGCAGTGCTAGAGAGGGGGCGCGCTCCTACGAGCAGTACTTC.

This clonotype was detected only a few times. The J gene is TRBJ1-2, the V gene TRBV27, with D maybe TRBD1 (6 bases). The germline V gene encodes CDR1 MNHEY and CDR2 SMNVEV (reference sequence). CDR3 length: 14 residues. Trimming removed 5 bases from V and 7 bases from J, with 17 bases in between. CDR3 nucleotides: TGTGCCAGCAGTATTACCGGGACAAGCCGTGGCTACACCTTC. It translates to CASSITGTSRGYTF.

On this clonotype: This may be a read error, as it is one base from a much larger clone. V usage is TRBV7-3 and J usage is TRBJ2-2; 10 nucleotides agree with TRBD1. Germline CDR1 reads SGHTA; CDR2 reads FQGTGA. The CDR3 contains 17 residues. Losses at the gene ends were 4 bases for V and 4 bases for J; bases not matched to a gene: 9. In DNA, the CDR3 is TGTGCCAGCAGCTCGAGGGGACAGGGGTTTGGCACCGGGGAGCTGTTTTTT. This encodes CASSSRGQGFGTGELFF.